What follows describes a single TCR beta chain. Its target is not known. There are 15 residues in the CDR3. Germline-derived CDR1 and CDR2 are SEHNR and FQNEAQ (reference sequence). V lost 5 bases and J 1 base, leaving 15 bases between the germline ends. This entry comes from a study of T-cell reconstitution after alpha-beta-depleted transplantation in children. This sample's TCRbeta library carried unique molecular identifier barcodes. A single record per CDR3 protein comes from TCRdb applying MiXCR to the PCR reads. Here the sample spans around 52,000 distinct CDR3 sequences, 5.8% being singletons. Study-level results: Alpha-beta T cells present about two months after transplant were reported to originate from several hundred expanded graft clones. Most T-cell counts and diversity one year after the transplant came from T cells that were newly produced.

This material consisted of PBMCs, mostly from graft donor cells, taken 60 days after TCRalphabeta/CD19-depleted stem cell transplant. The sequence was collected from a female patient between 2 and 15 years old who had a stem cell transplant for aplastic anemia, so the T cells may come from the graft donor. This chain connects TRBV7-9 to TRBJ2-7; maybe TRBD2 (6 bases). CDR3 amino acids: CASSLTRDSSYEQYF. The DNA for the CDR3 is TGTGCCAGCAGCCTAACACGGGACTCGTCCTACGAGCAGTACTTC.